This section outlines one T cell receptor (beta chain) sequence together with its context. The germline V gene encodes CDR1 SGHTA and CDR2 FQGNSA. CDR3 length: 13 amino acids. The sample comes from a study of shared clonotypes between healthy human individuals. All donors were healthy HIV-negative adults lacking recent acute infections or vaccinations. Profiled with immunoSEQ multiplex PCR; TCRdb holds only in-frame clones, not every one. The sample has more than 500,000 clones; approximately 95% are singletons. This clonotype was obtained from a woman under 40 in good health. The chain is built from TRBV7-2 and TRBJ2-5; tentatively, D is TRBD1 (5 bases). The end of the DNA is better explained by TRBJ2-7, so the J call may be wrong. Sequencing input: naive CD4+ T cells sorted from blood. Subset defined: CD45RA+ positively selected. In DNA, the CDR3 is TGTGCCAGCAGCTTTTCCAGGGCCTACGAGCAGTACTTC. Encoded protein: CASSFSRAYEQYF.